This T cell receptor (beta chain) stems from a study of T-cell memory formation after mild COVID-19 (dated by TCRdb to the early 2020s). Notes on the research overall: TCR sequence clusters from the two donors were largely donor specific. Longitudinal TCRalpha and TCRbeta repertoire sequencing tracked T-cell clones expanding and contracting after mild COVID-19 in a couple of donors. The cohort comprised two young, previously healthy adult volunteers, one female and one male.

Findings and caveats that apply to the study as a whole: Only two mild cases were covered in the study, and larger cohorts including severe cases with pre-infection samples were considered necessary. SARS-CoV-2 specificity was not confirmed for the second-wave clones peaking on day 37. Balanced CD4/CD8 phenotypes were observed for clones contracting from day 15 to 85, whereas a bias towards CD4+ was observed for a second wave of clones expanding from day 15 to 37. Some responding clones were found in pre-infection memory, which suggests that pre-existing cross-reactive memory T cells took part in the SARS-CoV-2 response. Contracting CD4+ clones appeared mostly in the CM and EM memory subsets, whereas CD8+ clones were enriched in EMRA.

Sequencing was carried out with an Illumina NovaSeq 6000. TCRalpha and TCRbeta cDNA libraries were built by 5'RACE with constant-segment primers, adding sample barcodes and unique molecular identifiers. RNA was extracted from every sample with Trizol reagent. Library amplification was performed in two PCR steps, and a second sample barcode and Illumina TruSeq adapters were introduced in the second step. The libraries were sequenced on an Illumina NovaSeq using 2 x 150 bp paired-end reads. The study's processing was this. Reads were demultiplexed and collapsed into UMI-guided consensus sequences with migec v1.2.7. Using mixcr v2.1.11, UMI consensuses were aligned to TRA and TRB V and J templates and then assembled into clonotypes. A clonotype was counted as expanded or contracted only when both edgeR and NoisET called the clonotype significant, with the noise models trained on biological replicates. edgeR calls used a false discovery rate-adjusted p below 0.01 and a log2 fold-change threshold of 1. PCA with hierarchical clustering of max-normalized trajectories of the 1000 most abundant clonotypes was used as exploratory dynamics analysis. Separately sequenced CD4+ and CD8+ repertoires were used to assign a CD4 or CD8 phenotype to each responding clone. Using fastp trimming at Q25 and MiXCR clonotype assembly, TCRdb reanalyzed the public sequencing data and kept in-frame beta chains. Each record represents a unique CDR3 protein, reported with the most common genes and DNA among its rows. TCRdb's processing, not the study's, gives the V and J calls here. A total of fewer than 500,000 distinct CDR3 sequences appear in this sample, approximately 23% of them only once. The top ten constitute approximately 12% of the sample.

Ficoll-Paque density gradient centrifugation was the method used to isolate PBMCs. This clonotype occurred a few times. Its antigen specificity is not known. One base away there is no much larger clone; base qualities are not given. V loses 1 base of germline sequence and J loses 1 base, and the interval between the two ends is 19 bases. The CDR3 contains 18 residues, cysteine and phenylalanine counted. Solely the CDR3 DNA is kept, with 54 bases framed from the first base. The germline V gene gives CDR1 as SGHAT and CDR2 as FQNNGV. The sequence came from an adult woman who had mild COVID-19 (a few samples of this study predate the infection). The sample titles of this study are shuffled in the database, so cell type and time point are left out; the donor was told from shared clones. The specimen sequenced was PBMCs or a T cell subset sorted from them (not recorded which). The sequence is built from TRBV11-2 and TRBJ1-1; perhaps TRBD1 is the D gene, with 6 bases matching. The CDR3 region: CASSLVRVLGQSNTEAFF. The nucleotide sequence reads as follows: TGTGCCAGCAGCTTAGTTAGGGTGTTAGGACAGTCGAACACTGAAGCTTTCTTT.